These 14 T cell receptor beta chains came from one sample sequenced in a study of early T cells in non-severe SARS-CoV-2 infection. TCRdb passed the 5' RACE reads through MiXCR, listing each CDR3 protein once. The data contain tens of thousands of distinct CDR3 sequences, around 6.9% of them singletons. The material sequenced was whole blood, taken at baseline. The receptor set was obtained from an adult who was a healthcare worker with PCR-confirmed SARS-CoV-2 infection or an uninfected control (not recorded which).

In its sample, this clonotype was seen many times. CDR3 region: CASSLVSGYQETQYF. For the CDR3, the DNA is TGTGCCAGCAGCTTAGTCTCAGGGTACCAAGAGACCCAGTACTTC. The rearrangement links TRBV7-2 to TRBJ2-5, with a possible D match to TRBD1 (5 bases). CDR1 and CDR2 from the germline V gene are SGHTA and FQGNSA. The V gene lost 1 base and the J gene lost 0 bases, with 9 bases spanning the gap. The CDR3 sequence is 15 residues long.

In its sample, this clonotype was seen many times. The rearrangement uses TRBV6-6 and TRBJ2-3, with D unresolved. Germline V gene lookup returns CDR1 MNHNY and CDR2 SVGAGI (reference sequence). The CDR3 contains 17 residues. Trimming shortened V by 4 bases and J by 0 bases, and 17 bases separated the two germline ends. In DNA form, the CDR3 reads TGTGCCAGCAGTTTCTCTTCGGCCATGGCTAGCACAGATACGCAGTATTTT. This encodes CASSFSSAMASTDTQYF.

V and J are TRBV11-1 and TRBJ2-2; D uncertain. Trimming stripped 4 bases from V and 5 bases from J, with 8 bases between. The CDR3 has 13 amino acids. Germline CDR1 and CDR2: SGHAT and FQDESV (reference sequence). The CDR3 sequence: CASSSQATGELFF. Written as DNA, the CDR3 is TGTGCCAGCAGCTCCCAGGCGACCGGGGAGCTGTTTTTT. The full variable domain, rest sourced from reference TRBV11-1 and TRBJ2-2, is EAEVAQSPRYKITEKSQAVAFWCDPISGHATLYWYRQILGQGPELLVQFQDESVVDDSQLPKDRFSAERLKGVDSTLKIQPAELGDSAMYLCASSSQATGELFFGEGSRLTVL.

This clonotype has only a few counts. V gene TRBV3-1 combines with J gene TRBJ2-2, with D perhaps matching TRBD1 or TRBD2 (5 bases each). Trimming cost V 3 bases and J 2 bases, with 10 bases left between them. The germline V gene has CDR1 LGHDT and CDR2 YNNKEL (reference sequence). The CDR3 loop spans 15 amino acids. CDR3 sequence reads: CASSQRGTNTGELFF. The CDR3 DNA reads TGTGCCAGCAGCCAGAGAGGGACCAACACCGGGGAGCTGTTTTTT.

There are a few counts of this clonotype. The chain has TRBV7-2 and TRBJ2-7; 7 bases align to TRBD1. The CDR3 consists of 16 residues. The J segment lost 0 bases and the V segment lost 1 base, leaving 6 bases of the junction unmatched. Germline CDR1 SGHTA, CDR2 FQGNSA. The CDR3 sequence: CASSLVGTESSYEQYF. The DNA for the CDR3 is TGTGCCAGCAGCTTAGTTGGGACAGAAAGCTCCTACGAGCAGTACTTC.

This clonotype was recorded many times. The genes are TRBV7-6 and TRBJ1-4; 7 bases map to TRBD1. After removal of 5 bases from V and 8 bases from J, the junction contained 8 bases not matched to a gene. In germline, CDR1 is SGHVS, CDR2 FNYEAQ. The CDR3 spans 14 residues. The CDR3 region has the DNA TGTGCCAGCAGCCCAGGGACAGTCGGAGAAAAACTGTTTTTT. Translation gives CASSPGTVGEKLFF.

This clonotype was counted many times. The rearrangement joins TRBV18 to TRBJ2-7; the match to TRBD1 covers 7 bases. The CDR3 loop spans 13 amino acids. The junction had 4 bases not matched to a gene; V was cut back by 3 bases and J by 5 bases. CDR1 KGHSH and CDR2 LQKENI come from the germline V gene. CDR3 in amino acids: CASSPRQGDEQYF. In DNA form, the CDR3 reads TGTGCCAGCTCACCCCGACAGGGCGACGAGCAGTACTTC.

At least ten counts were recorded for this clonotype. The chain employs TRBV5-1 and TRBJ2-1; 9 nucleotides line up with TRBD2. The germline CDR1 and CDR2 sequences are SGHRS and YFSETQ. V gave up 5 bases and J gave up 0 bases; unmatched junction bases: 6. CDR3 length: 16 amino acids. This CDR3 reads CASSTSGGSSYNEQFF. The DNA of the CDR3 is TGCGCCAGCAGTACAAGCGGGGGGAGCTCCTACAATGAGCAGTTCTTC.

The chain has TRBV6-2 or TRBV6-3 and TRBJ2-3, with D unresolved. The germline V and J ends were trimmed by 8 bases and 0 bases, with 9 bases remaining between them. Per germline, CDR1 MNHEY and CDR2 SVGEGT. The CDR3 is 13 residues long. The CDR3 DNA reads TGTGCCAGCTGTTGGATAAGCACAGATACGCAGTATTTT. This sequence encodes CASCWISTDTQYF.

This clonotype was recorded a few times. This chain joins TRBV3-1 and TRBJ1-1; D ambiguous. With 4 bases removed from V and 0 bases from J, the gap between germline ends came to 15 bases. The germline V gene encodes CDR1 LGHDT and CDR2 YNNKEL (reference sequence). This CDR3 region has 16 residues. The CDR3 DNA follows: TGTGCCAGCAGCCCCTACCGACTACAGTTGAACACTGAAGCTTTCTTT. Its protein product is CASSPYRLQLNTEAFF.

This clonotype was detected ten times or more. In DNA, the CDR3 is TGTGCCAGCAGCCAAGCAGACGCGAACACTGAAGCTTTCTTT. Translation: CASSQADANTEAFF. The gene calls are TRBV3-1 and TRBJ1-1, with D uncertain. V lost 1 base and J 1 base, leaving 7 bases between the germline ends. The CDR3 contains 14 residues. Germline CDR1 LGHDT, CDR2 YNNKEL (reference sequence).

This clonotype was detected ten times or more. The chain is built from TRBV11-2 and TRBJ1-1; D is unclear. V lost 5 bases and J lost 1, with 14 bases in between. The CDR3 totals 15 residues. Germline V gene lookup returns CDR1 SGHAT and CDR2 FQNNGV. The CDR3 region is CASSPLKGRNTEAFF. The CDR3 DNA reads TGTGCCAGCAGCCCCCTTAAGGGCAGGAACACTGAAGCTTTCTTT.

This clonotype was counted many times. The chain joins TRBV4-1 to TRBJ2-7; TRBD1 matches at 7 bases. The junction had 3 bases not matched to a gene; V was cut back by 1 base and J by 0 bases. The CDR3 runs to 15 residues. CDR1 is MGHRA, CDR2 YSYEKL, per germline. Here the CDR3 DNA reads TGCGCCAGCAGCCAAGGACAGGGCAGCTCCTACGAGCAGTACTTC. Protein product: CASSQGQGSSYEQYF.

The V gene is TRBV12-3 or TRBV12-4, the J gene TRBJ1-1, with D possibly TRBD1 on 6 matching bases. The CDR3 extends over 14 amino acids. V was cut by 8 bases and J by 2 bases, with 15 bases left in between. The CDR3 loop is CASDDRQVNTEAFF. CDR3 nucleotides: TGTGCCAGCGACGACCGACAGGTAAACACTGAAGCTTTCTTT.